The sequence of this TCR beta chain was determined in a study of control samples from healthy donors and cancer patients. The V gene lost 5 bases and the J gene lost 4 bases, with 8 bases spanning the gap. The CDR3 is made up of 13 amino acids. The germline CDR1 and CDR2 sequences are SGHTA and FQGTGA. The repertoire was sequenced with immunoSEQ multiplex PCR; TCRdb's copy has only in-frame clones and lacks some. This table holds about 110,000 clones, over 75% found once. The chain carries TRBV7-3 and TRBJ2-2; D is unclear. The sequence came from a woman aged 60-75 years with lung cancer. Material for sequencing was PBMCs. For the CDR3, the DNA is TGTGCCAGCAGCCCACCGCGCACCGGGGAGCTGTTTTTT. This sequence encodes CASSPPRTGELFF. Combining the CDR3 with reference TRBV7-3 and TRBJ2-2 gives the whole variable domain GAGVSQTPSNKVTEKGKYVELRCDPISGHTALYWYRQSLGQGPEFLIYFQGTGAADDSGLPNDRFFAVRPEGSVSTLKIQRTERGDSAVYLCASSPPRTGELFFGEGSRLTVL.